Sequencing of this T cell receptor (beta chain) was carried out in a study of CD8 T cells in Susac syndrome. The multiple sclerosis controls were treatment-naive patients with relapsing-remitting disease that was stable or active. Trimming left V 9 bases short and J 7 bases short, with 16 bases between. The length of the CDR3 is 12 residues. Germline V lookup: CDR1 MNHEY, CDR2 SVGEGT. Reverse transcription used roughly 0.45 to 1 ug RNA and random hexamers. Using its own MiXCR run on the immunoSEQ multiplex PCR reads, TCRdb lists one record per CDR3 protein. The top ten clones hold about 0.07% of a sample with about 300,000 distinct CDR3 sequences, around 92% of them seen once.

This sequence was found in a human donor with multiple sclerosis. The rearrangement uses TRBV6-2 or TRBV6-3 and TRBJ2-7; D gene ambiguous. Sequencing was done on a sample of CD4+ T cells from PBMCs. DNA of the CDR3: TGTGCCAGTTCAGATACTCGTTGGGAGCAGTACTTC. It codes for CASSDTRWEQYF.